This TCR beta chain emerged from a study of identifying expanded T cells in peripheral blood. Study-wide points: About 1.2 clones differed between technical replicates, versus approximately 17 and 20 over time. Across healthy donors, higher total template counts meant significantly greater roughly two-week count variance.

Healthy donors had no documented immune events, such as infections, while sampled. This CDR3 has 15 residues. Losses at the gene ends were 2 bases for V and 2 bases for J; bases not matched to a gene: 5. Germline CDR1 MNHNS, CDR2 SASEGT. This clone was seen once. Its target is not known. Repertoires were generated with immunoSEQ multiplex PCR, while TCRdb's copy carries only in-frame clones and drops some. The data show around 76,000 clones, with around 90% seen just once and over 2.5% held by the top ten. The V call is TRBV6-1, the J call TRBJ2-7; 8 bases line up with TRBD1. The source of this sequence is a person aged 18-70 years in good health. The sequenced sample consisted of blood. DNA of the CDR3: TGTGCCAGCAGTGAAAACAGGGGGGAAACCTACGAGCAGTACTTC. Translation gives CASSENRGETYEQYF.